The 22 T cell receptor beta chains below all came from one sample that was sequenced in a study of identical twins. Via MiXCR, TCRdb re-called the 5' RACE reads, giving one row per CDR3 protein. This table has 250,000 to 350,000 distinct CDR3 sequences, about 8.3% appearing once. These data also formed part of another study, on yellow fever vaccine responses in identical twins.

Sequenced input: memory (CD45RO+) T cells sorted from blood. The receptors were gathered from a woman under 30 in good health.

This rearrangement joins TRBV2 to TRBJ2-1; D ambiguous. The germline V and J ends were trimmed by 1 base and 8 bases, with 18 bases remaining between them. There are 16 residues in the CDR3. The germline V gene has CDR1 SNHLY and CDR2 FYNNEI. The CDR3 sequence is CASSEDITHAVYEQFF. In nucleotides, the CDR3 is TGTGCCAGCAGTGAAGACATCACCCATGCGGTGTATGAGCAGTTCTTC. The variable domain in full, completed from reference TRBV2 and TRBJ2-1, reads EPEVTQTPSHQVTQMGQEVILRCVPISNHLYFYWYRQILGQKVEFLVSFYNNEISEKSEIFDDQFSVERPDGSNFTLKIRSTKLEDSAMYFCASSEDITHAVYEQFFGPGTRLTVL.

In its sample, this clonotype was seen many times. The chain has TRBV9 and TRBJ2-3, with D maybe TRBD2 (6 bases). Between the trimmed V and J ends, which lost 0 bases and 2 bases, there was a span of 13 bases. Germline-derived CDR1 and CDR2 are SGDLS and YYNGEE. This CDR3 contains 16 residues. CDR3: CASSVEGGAHTDTQYF. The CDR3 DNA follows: TGTGCCAGCAGCGTAGAGGGCGGGGCGCACACAGATACGCAGTATTTT.

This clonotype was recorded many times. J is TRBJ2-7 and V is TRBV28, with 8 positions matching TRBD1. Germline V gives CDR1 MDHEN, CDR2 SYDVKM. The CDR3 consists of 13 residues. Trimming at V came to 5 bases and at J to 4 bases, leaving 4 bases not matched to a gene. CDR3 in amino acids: CASSVGQGYEQYV. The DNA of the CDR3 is TGTGCCAGCAGTGTCGGACAGGGTTACGAGCAGTACGTC.

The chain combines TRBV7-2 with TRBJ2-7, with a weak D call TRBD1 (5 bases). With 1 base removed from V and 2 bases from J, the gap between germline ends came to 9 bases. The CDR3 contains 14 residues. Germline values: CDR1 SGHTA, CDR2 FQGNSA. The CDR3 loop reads CASSLDRLTYEQYF. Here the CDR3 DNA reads TGTGCCAGCAGCTTAGACAGGTTAACCTACGAGCAGTACTTC.

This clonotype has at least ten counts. CDR3 loop: CASSLDLMTEQYV. The CDR3 nucleotides are TGTGCCAGCAGCTTGGATCTAATGACAGAACAGTACGTC. V and J are TRBV11-3 and TRBJ2-7; a weak D match, TRBD1 (5 bases). Germline assignment: CDR1 SGHNT and CDR2 YENEEA. There are 13 residues in the CDR3. Trimming removed 3 bases at V and 10 bases at J, with 16 bases between.

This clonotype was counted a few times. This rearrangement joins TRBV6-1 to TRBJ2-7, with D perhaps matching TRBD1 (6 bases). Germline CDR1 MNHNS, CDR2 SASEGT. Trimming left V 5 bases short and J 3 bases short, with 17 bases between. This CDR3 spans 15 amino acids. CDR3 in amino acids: CASSQDSPSVYEQYV. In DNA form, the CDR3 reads TGTGCCAGCAGTCAGGACAGCCCCTCCGTCTACGAGCAGTACGTC.

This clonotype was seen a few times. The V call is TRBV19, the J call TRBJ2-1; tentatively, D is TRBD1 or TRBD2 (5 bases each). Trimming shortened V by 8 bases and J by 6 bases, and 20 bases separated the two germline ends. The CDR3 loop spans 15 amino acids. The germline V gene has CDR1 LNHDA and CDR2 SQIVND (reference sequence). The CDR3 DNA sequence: TGTGCCAGTCTTGGGGCGGGCCACAGCTTCAATGAGCAGTTCTTC. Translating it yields CASLGAGHSFNEQFF.

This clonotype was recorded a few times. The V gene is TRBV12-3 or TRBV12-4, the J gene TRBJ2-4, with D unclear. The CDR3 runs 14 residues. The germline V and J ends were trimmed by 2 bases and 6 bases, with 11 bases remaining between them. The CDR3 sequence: CASSLWPTGNIQYF. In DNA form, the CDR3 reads TGTGCCAGCAGTTTATGGCCTACCGGAAACATTCAGTACTTC.

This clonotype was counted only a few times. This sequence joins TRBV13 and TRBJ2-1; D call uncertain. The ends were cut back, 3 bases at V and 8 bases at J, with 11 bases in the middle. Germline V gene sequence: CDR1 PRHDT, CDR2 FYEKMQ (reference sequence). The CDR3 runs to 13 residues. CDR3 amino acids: CASSFSRVYEQFF. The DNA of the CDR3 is TGTGCCAGCAGCTTCTCTAGAGTGTATGAGCAGTTCTTC.

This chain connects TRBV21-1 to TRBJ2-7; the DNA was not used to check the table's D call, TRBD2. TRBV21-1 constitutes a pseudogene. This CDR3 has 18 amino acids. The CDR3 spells CARRRDVLPGLAAYEQYV. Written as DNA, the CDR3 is TGTGCCAGAAGACGGGACGTTCTACCGGGACTAGCGGCCTACGAGCAGTACGTC.

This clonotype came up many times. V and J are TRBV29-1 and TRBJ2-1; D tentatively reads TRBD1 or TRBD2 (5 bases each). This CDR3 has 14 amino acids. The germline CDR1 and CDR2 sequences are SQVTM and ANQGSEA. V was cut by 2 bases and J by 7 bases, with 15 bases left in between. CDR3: CSVEPTGTSNEQFF. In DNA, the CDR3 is TGCAGCGTTGAACCCACGGGGACGTCAAATGAGCAGTTCTTC.

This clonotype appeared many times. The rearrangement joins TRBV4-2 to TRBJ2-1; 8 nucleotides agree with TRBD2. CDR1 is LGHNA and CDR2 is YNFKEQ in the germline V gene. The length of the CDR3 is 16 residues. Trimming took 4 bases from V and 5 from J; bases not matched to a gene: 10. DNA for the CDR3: TGTGCCAGCAGCCCCCGGGGGGGGGCCGGAGACAATGAGCAGTTCTTC. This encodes CASSPRGGAGDNEQFF.

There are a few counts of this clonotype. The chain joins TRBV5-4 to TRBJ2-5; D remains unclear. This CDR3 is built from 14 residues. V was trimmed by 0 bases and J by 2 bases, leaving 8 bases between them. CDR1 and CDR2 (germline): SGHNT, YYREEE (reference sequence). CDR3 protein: CASSLGSRQETQYF. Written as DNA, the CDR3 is TGTGCCAGCAGCTTGGGTAGCAGACAAGAGACCCAGTACTTC.

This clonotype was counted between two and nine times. The CDR3 DNA sequence: TGTGCCAGCAGAAGGACTAGCGGAAACACCGGGGAGCTGTTTTTT. This sequence encodes CASRRTSGNTGELFF. This chain connects TRBV3-1 to TRBJ2-2; 10 nucleotides agree with TRBD2. Trimming removed 6 bases from V and 2 bases from J; junction bases left unmatched: 3. The CDR3 has 15 residues. Per germline, CDR1 LGHDT and CDR2 YNNKEL (reference sequence).

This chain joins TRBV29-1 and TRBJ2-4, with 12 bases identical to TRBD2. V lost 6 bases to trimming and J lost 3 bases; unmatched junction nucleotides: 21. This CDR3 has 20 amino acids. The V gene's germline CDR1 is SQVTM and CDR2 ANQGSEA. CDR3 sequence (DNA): TGCAGCGTCCAAAGGGATGCAGGGATGCTAGCGGGAGGGGGCAAAAACATTCAGTACTTC. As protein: CSVQRDAGMLAGGGKNIQYF.

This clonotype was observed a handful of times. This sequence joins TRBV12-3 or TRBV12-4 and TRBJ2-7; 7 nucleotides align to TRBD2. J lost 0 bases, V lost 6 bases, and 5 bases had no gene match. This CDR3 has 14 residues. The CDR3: CASSREAHSYEQYF. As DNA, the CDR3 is TGTGCCAGCAGCCGGGAGGCCCACTCCTACGAGCAGTACTTC.

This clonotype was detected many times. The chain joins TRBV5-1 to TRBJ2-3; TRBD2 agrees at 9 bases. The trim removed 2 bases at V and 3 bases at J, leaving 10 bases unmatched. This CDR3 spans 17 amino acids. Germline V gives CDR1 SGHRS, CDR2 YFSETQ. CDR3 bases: TGCGCCAGCAGCTTAATGACGACTAGCGGAAAGACAGATACGCAGTATTTT. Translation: CASSLMTTSGKTDTQYF.

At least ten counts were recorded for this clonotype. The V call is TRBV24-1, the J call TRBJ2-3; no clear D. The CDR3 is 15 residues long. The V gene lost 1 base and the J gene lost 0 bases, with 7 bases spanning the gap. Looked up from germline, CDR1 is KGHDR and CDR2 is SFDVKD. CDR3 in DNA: TGTGCCACCAGTGATTTCGGCGGTAGCACAGATACGCAGTATTTT. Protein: CATSDFGGSTDTQYF.

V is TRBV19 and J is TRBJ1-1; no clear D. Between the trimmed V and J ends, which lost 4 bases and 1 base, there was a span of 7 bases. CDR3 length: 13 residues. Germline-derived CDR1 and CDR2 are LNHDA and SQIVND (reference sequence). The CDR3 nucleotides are TGTGCCAGTAGTAGGGAGGGGAACACTGAAGCTTTCTTT. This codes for CASSREGNTEAFF.

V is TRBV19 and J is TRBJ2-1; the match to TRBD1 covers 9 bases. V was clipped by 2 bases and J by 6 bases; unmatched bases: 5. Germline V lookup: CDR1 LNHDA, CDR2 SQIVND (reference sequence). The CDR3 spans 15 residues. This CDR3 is CASSIKQGALNEQFF. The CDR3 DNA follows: TGTGCCAGTAGTATAAAACAGGGGGCCCTCAATGAGCAGTTCTTC. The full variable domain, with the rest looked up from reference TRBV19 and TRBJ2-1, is DGGITQSPKYLFRKEGQNVTLSCEQNLNHDAMYWYRQDPGQGLRLIYYSQIVNDFQKGDIAEGYSVSREKKESFPLTVTSAQKNPTAFYLCASSIKQGALNEQFFGPGTRLTVL.

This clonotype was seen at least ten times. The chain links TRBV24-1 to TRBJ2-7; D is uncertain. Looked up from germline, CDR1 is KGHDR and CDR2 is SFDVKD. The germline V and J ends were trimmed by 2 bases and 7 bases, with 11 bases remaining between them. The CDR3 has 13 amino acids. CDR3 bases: TGTGCCACCAGTGATTCCCAGTTCTGGGAGCAGTACTTC. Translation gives CATSDSQFWEQYF.

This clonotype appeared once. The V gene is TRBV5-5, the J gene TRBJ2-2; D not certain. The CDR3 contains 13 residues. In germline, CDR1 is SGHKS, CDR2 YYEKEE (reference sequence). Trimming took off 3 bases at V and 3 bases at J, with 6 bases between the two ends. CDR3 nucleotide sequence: TGTGCCAGCAGCTGGGCGTACACCGGGGAGCTGTTTTTT. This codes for CASSWAYTGELFF.